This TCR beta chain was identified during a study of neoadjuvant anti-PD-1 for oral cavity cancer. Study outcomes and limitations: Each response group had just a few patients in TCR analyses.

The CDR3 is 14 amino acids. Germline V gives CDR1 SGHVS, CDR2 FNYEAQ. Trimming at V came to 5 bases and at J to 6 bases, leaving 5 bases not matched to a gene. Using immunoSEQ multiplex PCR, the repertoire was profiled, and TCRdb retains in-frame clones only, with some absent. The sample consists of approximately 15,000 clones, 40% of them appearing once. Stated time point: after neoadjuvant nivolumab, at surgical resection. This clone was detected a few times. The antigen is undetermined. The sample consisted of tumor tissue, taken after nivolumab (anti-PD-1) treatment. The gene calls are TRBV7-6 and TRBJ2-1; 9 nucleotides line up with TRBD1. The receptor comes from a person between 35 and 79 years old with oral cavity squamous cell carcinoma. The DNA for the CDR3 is TGTGCCAGCAGCAACGGACAGGGGCCCAATGAGCAGTTCTTC. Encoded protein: CASSNGQGPNEQFF.